The 8 T cell receptor beta chains reported below all come from one sample, sequenced in a study of glioma-infiltrating T cells. Amplification of TCR alpha and beta CDR3 regions from RNA used iRepertoire nested multiplex PCR. TCRdb passed the multiplex PCR reads through MiXCR, listing each CDR3 protein once. The sample contains under 200,000 distinct CDR3 sequences, 30% to 40% of which appear only once. Source material: glioma tissue, nonneoplastic brain tissue, or PBMCs (not recorded which). Every receptor here comes from a human donor with low-grade glioma or glioblastoma, undergoing nonglioma brain surgery, or in good health (not recorded which).

V gene TRBV19 combines with J gene TRBJ1-4; possible D gene TRBD1, 6 bases. This CDR3 region has 15 residues. Germline CDR1 is LNHDA and CDR2 is SQIVND (reference sequence). With 6 bases removed from V and 8 bases from J, the gap between germline ends came to 19 bases. The CDR3 protein is CASRDDHRVQEKLFF. For the CDR3, the DNA is TGTGCCAGTAGAGACGACCACAGGGTTCAGGAAAAACTGTTTTTT.

This rearrangement joins TRBV3-1 to TRBJ2-5, with 9 bases fitting TRBD2. Near its end, the DNA agrees better with TRBJ2-7, so the J call may be wrong. Germline CDR1 reads LGHDT; CDR2 reads YNNKEL (reference sequence). The CDR3 has 17 amino acids. The CDR3 DNA sequence: TGTGCCAGCAGCCATTGGACGCGTAGCGGGGGAACCTACGAGCAGTACTTC. It translates to CASSHWTRSGGTYEQYF.

To note about this clonotype: Its ends do not fully match the called genes, so a read error is possible. V usage is TRBV4-1 and J usage is TRBJ2-7, with a weak D call TRBD2 (6 bases). The CDR3 is 14 residues long. The germline CDR1 and CDR2 sequences are MGHRA and YSYEKL. The CDR3 protein is CASSQDRTNYEKYF. The CDR3 DNA follows: TGCGCCAGCAGCCAAGATCGGACTAACTACGAGAAGTACTTC.

This clonotype was observed many times. CDR3 in amino acids: CAIRRTSGMGEQYF. Here the CDR3 DNA reads TGTGCCATCAGACGGACTAGCGGGATGGGGGAGCAGTACTTC. The gene calls are TRBV10-3 and TRBJ2-7, with 12 positions matching TRBD2. Germline loops: CDR1 ENHRY, CDR2 SYGVKD. The ends lost 6 bases at V and 7 bases at J; junction bases unmatched: 7. This CDR3 spans 14 amino acids.

This clonotype turned up a few times. This rearrangement joins TRBV4-3 to TRBJ2-1; 11 bases are a match to TRBD2. V gave up 0 bases and J gave up 0 bases; unmatched junction bases: 7. The germline V gene encodes CDR1 LGHNA and CDR2 YSLEER. This CDR3 contains 19 residues. The CDR3 spells CASSQDLLAGATSYNEQFF. The CDR3 nucleotides are TGCGCCAGCAGCCAAGATCTACTAGCGGGAGCAACCTCCTACAATGAGCAGTTCTTC.

This clonotype was observed a handful of times. The V gene is TRBV10-3, the J gene TRBJ2-7; the D gene is possibly TRBD2 (6 bases). The germline V and J ends were trimmed by 11 bases and 6 bases, with 23 bases remaining between them. The germline CDR1 and CDR2 sequences are ENHRY and SYGVKD. CDR3 size: 14 residues. The CDR3 nucleotides are TGTGCCTCAAGTTTCTCGGCGGGATTAGGCGAGCAGTACTTC. Its protein product is CASSFSAGLGEQYF.

This clonotype was detected once. At one of its ends the junction is not consistent with the germline gene, which may arise from a read error. The CDR3 sequence: CASNSFYEQFF. CDR3 coding DNA: TGCGCCAGCAACTCCTTCTACGAGCAGTTCTTC. The chain joins TRBV6-2 or TRBV6-3 to TRBJ2-1, with D unresolved. The CDR3 runs 11 residues. The germline gives CDR1 MNHEY, CDR2 SVGEGT.

Remarks on this clonotype: This may stem from a read error, because a much larger clone lies one nucleotide away. The chain couples TRBV5-6 to TRBJ2-3; 10 positions agree with TRBD2. This CDR3 spans 16 amino acids. Germline loops: CDR1 SGHDT, CDR2 YYEEEE. The CDR3 protein is CARSLPSGRVPDTQYF. The DNA of the CDR3 is TGTGCCAGAAGCTTGCCGAGCGGGAGGGTGCCAGATACGCAGTATTTT.